This T cell receptor (beta chain) was identified in a study of blood T cell repertoires in COVID-19. The count of this clone is one. This CDR3 has 16 residues. The germline V and J ends were trimmed by 3 bases and 0 bases, with 15 bases remaining between them. The germline V gene encodes CDR1 SGHNT and CDR2 YYREEE (reference sequence). Participants, about 18 to 90 years old, spanned around 25 US areas. This table comes from immunoSEQ multiplex PCR, and its TCRdb copy is limited to in-frame clones, with some not included. The repertoire has some 350,000 clones, approximately 89% of them found once; the top ten carry around 5%.

The sequenced sample consisted of PBMCs or T cells enriched from blood (not recorded which). This chain uses TRBV5-4 with TRBJ1-1; possible D gene TRBD1, 5 bases. This clonotype was obtained from a young man who had recovered from COVID-19. CDR3 region: CASSYSMRGMNTEAFF. The DNA of the CDR3 is TGTGCCAGCAGCTATAGTATGCGGGGCATGAACACTGAAGCTTTCTTT. The variable domain in full, with the rest retrieved from reference TRBV5-4 and TRBJ1-1, is ETGVTQSPTHLIKTRGQQVTLRCSSQSGHNTVSWYQQALGQGPQFIFQYYREEENGRGNFPPRFSGLQFPNYSSELNVNALELDDSALYLCASSYSMRGMNTEAFFGQGTRLTVV.